The 14 T cell receptor beta chains below were found in one sample sequenced in a study of T-cell memory formation after mild COVID-19. TCRdb reprocessed the 5' RACE reads via MiXCR and lists one record per CDR3 protein. The sample has around 140,000 distinct CDR3 sequences; about 25% are singletons. The specimen was PBMCs or a T cell subset sorted from them (not recorded which). The receptors derive from an adult woman who had mild COVID-19 (a few samples of this study predate the infection). Cell type and time point are not known.

This chain links TRBV27 with TRBJ2-7, with D perhaps matching TRBD1 (5 bases). V was clipped by 4 bases and J by 0 bases, with 13 bases between them. The germline V gene has CDR1 MNHEY and CDR2 SMNVEV (reference sequence). The length of the CDR3 is 15 residues. The CDR3 DNA is TGTGCCAGCAGTTCGAAGGGGCGTAGCTCCTACGAGCAGTACTTC. Encoded protein: CASSSKGRSSYEQYF.

The chain carries TRBV27 and TRBJ1-1, with D possibly TRBD1 on 5 matching bases. CDR1 is MNHEY, CDR2 SMNVEV, per germline (reference sequence). CDR3 length: 14 amino acids. Trimming left V 6 bases short and J 0 bases short, with 11 bases between. As DNA, the CDR3 is TGTGCCAGCAGATCGGGGCTGATGAACACTGAAGCTTTCTTT. It encodes CASRSGLMNTEAFF.

This chain connects TRBV6-5 to TRBJ1-5; D remains ambiguous. The germline gives CDR1 MNHEY, CDR2 SVGAGI. This CDR3 has 14 residues. The ends were cut back, 10 bases at V and 0 bases at J, with 13 bases in the middle. Written as DNA, the CDR3 is TGTGCCACCCCCCGCCAGTTTAGCAATCAGCCCCAGCATTTT. Encoded protein: CATPRQFSNQPQHF.

The V and J genes are TRBV7-8 and TRBJ2-1; 8 bases fit TRBD2. The CDR3 consists of 12 residues. The V segment lost 7 bases and the J segment 16 bases; nucleotides outside the gene matches: 12. CDR1 and CDR2 from the germline V gene are SGHVS and FQNEAQ. The chain's CDR3 is CASTTSGRVLFF. The CDR3 DNA reads as TGTGCCAGCACCACCAGCGGGAGAGTTTTATTCTTC.

This clonotype was detected only a few times. The chain carries TRBV12-3 or TRBV12-4 and TRBJ2-7; D assignment may be TRBD1 or TRBD2 (5 bases each). The CDR3 is 13 residues long. Deletions cut 5 bases from V and 1 base from J, with 9 bases between. CDR3 coding DNA: TGTGCCAGCAGTCGGGACGGGTCCTACGAGCAGTACTTC. This encodes CASSRDGSYEQYF.

This CDR3 reads CASSRNPSSYNEQFF. The CDR3 nucleotides read TGCGCCAGCAGCCGAAACCCGAGCTCCTACAATGAGCAGTTCTTC. The chain links TRBV4-3 to TRBJ2-1; D gene uncertain. The germline CDR1 and CDR2 sequences are LGHNA and YSLEER. CDR3 length: 15 residues. V was trimmed by 4 bases and J by 0 bases, leaving 10 bases between them.

The chain carries TRBV4-1 and TRBJ1-2; TRBD1 is a possible D gene (6 bases). There are 15 residues in the CDR3. The V and J ends lost 4 bases and 4 bases respectively, with 16 bases between them. Germline lookup yields CDR1 MGHRA and CDR2 YSYEKL. In DNA form, the CDR3 reads TGCGCCAGCAGCCCCTCGACAGGAATGAGCTATGGCTACACCTTC. This sequence encodes CASSPSTGMSYGYTF.

This chain connects TRBV6-5 to TRBJ1-3; 9 bases map to TRBD1. Losses at the gene ends were 6 bases for V and 1 base for J; bases not matched to a gene: 1. This CDR3 spans 14 amino acids. Germline CDR1 and CDR2: MNHEY and SVGAGI. The CDR3 DNA sequence: TGTGCCAGCAGCGGGACAGGGTCTGGAAACACCATATATTTT. Its protein is CASSGTGSGNTIYF.

This clonotype was detected only a few times. This sequence joins TRBV5-5 and TRBJ2-1; 8 bases line up with TRBD1. The CDR3 contains 14 residues. Germline trimming cut 7 bases from V and 3 bases from J; bases unmatched to any gene: 6. Germline V gene data show CDR1 as SGHKS and CDR2 as YYEKEE (reference sequence). CDR3 nucleotides: TGTGCCAGCCTATTCGGACAGGGCTACAATGAGCAGTTCTTC. Its protein product is CASLFGQGYNEQFF.

This clonotype occurred a few times. The chain uses TRBV6-5 and TRBJ1-1; no firm D call. V was clipped by 5 bases and J by 2 bases, with 15 bases between them. This CDR3 region has 15 residues. Germline V gene lookup returns CDR1 MNHEY and CDR2 SVGAGI. CDR3 protein: CASSLLGRANTEAFF. CDR3 coding DNA: TGTGCCAGCAGTCTCCTAGGACGGGCAAACACTGAAGCTTTCTTT.

The rearrangement joins TRBV24-1 to TRBJ1-5, with 7 bases lining up with TRBD1. The CDR3 totals 19 residues. The V gene end was trimmed by 0 bases and the J gene end by 3 bases; junction bases not matched to a gene: 13. Germline loops: CDR1 KGHDR, CDR2 SFDVKD. The CDR3 spells CATSDLGSRPTGFNQPQHF. CDR3 in DNA: TGTGCCACCAGTGATTTGGGGTCCCGCCCGACAGGGTTCAATCAGCCCCAGCATTTT.

The J gene is TRBJ1-1, the V gene TRBV9, with D unclear. CDR1 and CDR2 from the germline V gene are SGDLS and YYNGEE. The V end was cut by 4 bases, the J end by 3 bases, with 10 bases between. This CDR3 contains 13 residues. CDR3 sequence reads: CASSTGTDTEAFF. The CDR3 DNA reads as TGTGCCAGCAGCACCGGAACGGACACTGAAGCTTTCTTT.

CDR3 residues: CSARVLRGLEETQYF. The DNA of the CDR3 is TGCAGTGCTAGAGTCCTCAGGGGCTTAGAAGAGACCCAGTACTTC. The chain employs TRBV20-1 and TRBJ2-5, with a weak D call TRBD1 (6 bases). Germline loops: CDR1 DFQATT, CDR2 SNEGSKA (reference sequence). CDR3 length equals 15 residues. Trimming took 1 base from V and 3 from J, leaving 15 bases between them.

The V gene is TRBV6-1, the J gene TRBJ1-2, with D tentatively TRBD1 (5 bases). Looked up from germline, CDR1 is MNHNS and CDR2 is SASEGT. The CDR3 loop spans 14 amino acids. V shed 6 bases and J shed 6 bases, with 17 bases lying between them. The CDR3 loop reads CASRGPLALNGYTF. CDR3 sequence (DNA): TGTGCCAGCAGGGGACCGCTCGCTCTCAATGGCTACACCTTC.